The clone carrying this T cell receptor beta chain was seen many times. The sample comes from a study of low-dose radiotherapy and immunotherapy resistance in tumors. Time point in this sample: before trial treatment. The CDR3 contains 14 residues. V lost 4 bases to trimming and J lost 6 bases; unmatched junction nucleotides: 2. Germline V gene data show CDR1 as SGHRS and CDR2 as YFSETQ. Alpha and beta chains were covered, as first-strand cDNA relied on TRAV- and TRBV-specific primers. TCR amplification involved 15 to 25 PCR cycles with a constant-region primer and V-primer adapter. The isolated mRNA underwent amplification through in vitro transcription. MiXCR, applied by TCRdb to the reads, yields one record per CDR3 protein. The sample records around 90,000 distinct CDR3 sequences, around 18% being singletons.

This material consisted of PBMCs, taken before treatment. V usage is TRBV5-1 and J usage is TRBJ2-2, with 11 bases lining up with TRBD1. The source is a male donor with prostate cancer. The CDR3 loop reads CASSGGQGAGELFF. DNA for the CDR3: TGCGCCAGCAGCGGGGGACAGGGGGCCGGGGAGCTGTTTTTT.